Detailed here is one T cell receptor (beta chain). The data derive from a study of blood T cell repertoires in COVID-19. Exposed enrollees had met someone with a PCR-confirmed or clinician-diagnosed COVID-19 case at some point within the 2 weeks before study entry. Germline CDR1 and CDR2: SNHLY and FYNNEI. CDR3 length equals 11 residues. V lost 6 bases, J lost 7 bases, and 2 bases stayed unmatched. Only in-frame clones appear in the TCRdb table, and some are missing; sequencing was by immunoSEQ multiplex PCR. The table records under 450,000 clones, 90% to 95% of them present only once. This chain links TRBV2 with TRBJ1-2; 7 bases line up with TRBD1. This clonotype was sampled from a woman aged 40 to 49 who had been exposed to COVID-19. The sample was PBMCs or T cells enriched from blood (not recorded which). The chain's CDR3 is CASRRTGGYTF. CDR3 coding DNA: TGTGCCAGCAGGCGGACAGGTGGCTACACCTTC.